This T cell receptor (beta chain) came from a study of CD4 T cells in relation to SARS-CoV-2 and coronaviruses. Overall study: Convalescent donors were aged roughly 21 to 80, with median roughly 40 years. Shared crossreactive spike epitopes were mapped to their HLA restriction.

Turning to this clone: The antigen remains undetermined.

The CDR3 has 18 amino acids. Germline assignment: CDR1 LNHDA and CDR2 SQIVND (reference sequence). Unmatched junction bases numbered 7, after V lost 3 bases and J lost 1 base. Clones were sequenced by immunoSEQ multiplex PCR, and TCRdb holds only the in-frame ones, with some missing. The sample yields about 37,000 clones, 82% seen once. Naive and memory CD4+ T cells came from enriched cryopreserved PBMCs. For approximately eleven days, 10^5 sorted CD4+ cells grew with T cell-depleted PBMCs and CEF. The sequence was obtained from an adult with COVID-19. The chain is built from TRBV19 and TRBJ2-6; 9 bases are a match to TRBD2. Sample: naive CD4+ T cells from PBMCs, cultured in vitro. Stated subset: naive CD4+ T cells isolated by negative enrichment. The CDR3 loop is CASSILREGLSGANVLTF. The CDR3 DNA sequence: TGTGCCAGTAGTATTCTGCGGGAGGGCCTATCTGGGGCCAACGTCCTGACTTTC.